This entry lists 5 T cell receptor beta chains sequenced from one sample in a study of response to subunit inactivated influenza vaccine. TCRdb independently ran MiXCR on the RT-PCR reads; one entry per CDR3 protein. In the table there are some 850,000 distinct CDR3 sequences, approximately 18% of which are singletons. The sequencing here drew on PBMCs from blood, taken around 5 days after vaccination. These receptors all stem from a man over 45 who received an inactivated influenza vaccine.

With respect to this clonotype: Being one base from a much bigger clone, this may be a read error. The chain joins TRBV7-2 to TRBJ2-5; the D is unclear. Germline CDR1 SGHTA, CDR2 FQGNSA. The CDR3 has 14 residues. The CDR3 nucleotides read TGTGCCAGCAGCGTAGCCACGAAAAAAGAGACCCAGTACTTC. It translates to CASSVATKKETQYF. Supplemented by reference TRBV7-2 and TRBJ2-5, the full variable domain reads GAGVSQSPSNKVTEKGKDVELRCDPISGHTALYWYRQSLGQGLEFLIYFQGNSAPDKSGLPSDRFSAERTGGSVSTLTIQRTQQEDSAVYLCASSVATKKETQYFGPGTRLLVL.

V usage is TRBV19 and J usage is TRBJ1-2, with TRBD1 identical over 12 bases. The CDR3 has 15 amino acids. The J segment lost 7 bases and the V segment lost 2 bases, leaving 5 bases of the junction unmatched. CDR1 is LNHDA, CDR2 SQIVND, per germline (reference sequence). This CDR3 is CASSITGTGGRGYTF. The CDR3 DNA sequence: TGTGCCAGTAGTATAACCGGGACAGGGGGCCGTGGCTACACCTTC.

The chain has TRBV29-1 and TRBJ1-2; D might be TRBD1 (5 bases). The CDR3 covers 12 residues. Germline V lookup: CDR1 SQVTM, CDR2 ANQGSEA. V was pared by 1 base and J by 8 bases, with 11 bases between. The CDR3 DNA sequence: TGCAGCGTTGAAGGGGGACGGCCGGGCTACACCTTC. Encoded protein: CSVEGGRPGYTF.

This clonotype turned up a few times. The V call is TRBV5-1, the J call TRBJ1-1, with 9 bases aligning to TRBD1. V was pared by 4 bases and J by 5 bases, with 9 bases of the junction left unmatched. The CDR3 spans 15 residues. CDR1 is SGHRS, CDR2 YFSETQ, per germline. This CDR3 is CASSIGTGRFTEAFF. The CDR3 region has the DNA TGCGCCAGCAGCATCGGGACAGGGCGGTTTACTGAAGCTTTCTTT. The whole variable domain, filled in from reference TRBV5-1 and TRBJ1-1, reads KAGVTQTPRYLIKTRGQQVTLSCSPISGHRSVSWYQQTPGQGLQFLFEYFSETQRNKGNFPGRFSGRQFSNSRSEMNVSTLELGDSALYLCASSIGTGRFTEAFFGQGTRLTVV.

This clonotype has a handful of counts. V is TRBV20-1 and J is TRBJ2-1; 15 bases map to TRBD2. The CDR3 covers 16 residues. With V trimmed by 0 bases and J by 8 bases, 5 bases remained unmatched. Germline-derived CDR1 and CDR2 are DFQATT and SNEGSKA (reference sequence). The CDR3 DNA is TGCAGTGCTAGAGAGGCCGGACTAGCGGGAGGGGATGAGCAGTTCTTC. It translates to CSAREAGLAGGDEQFF.